The 6 T cell receptor beta chains listed next were all sequenced from one sample in a study of cytomegalovirus exposure and HLA in healthy donors. PCR was performed using 60 Vbeta and 13 Jbeta primers. Measured with immunoSEQ multiplex PCR; TCRdb has only the in-frame clones, and not every one. The data hold roughly 190,000 clones, with 70% to 80% observed a single time. Material for sequencing was PBMCs. Source of these receptors: a woman aged 45-60 years in good health and CMV-seronegative.

V is TRBV27 and J is TRBJ1-4; a weak D match, TRBD1 (6 bases). The germline V and J ends were trimmed by 6 bases and 4 bases, with 21 bases remaining between them. The CDR3 loop spans 17 amino acids. The germline CDR1 and CDR2 sequences are MNHEY and SMNVEV (reference sequence). CDR3 coding DNA: TGTGCCAGCAGCCTTGGACAGCCAGTCAGATTTAATGAAAAACTGTTTTTT. The encoded protein is CASSLGQPVRFNEKLFF. Looking up the rest from reference TRBV27 and TRBJ1-4 gives the full variable domain: EAQVTQNPRYLITVTGKKLTVTCSQNMNHEYMSWYRQDPGLGLRQIYYSMNVEVTDKGDVPEGYKVSRKEKRNFPLILESPSPNQTSLYFCASSLGQPVRFNEKLFFGSGTQLSVL.

This chain joins TRBV6-5 and TRBJ2-1, with D perhaps matching TRBD1 (5 bases). The germline V gene has CDR1 MNHEY and CDR2 SVGAGI. Trimming removed 10 bases from V and 0 bases from J, with 13 bases in between. The CDR3 is 14 residues long. The CDR3 region is CATRTPSSYNEQFF. CDR3 in DNA: TGTGCCACCAGGACACCTTCCTCCTACAATGAGCAGTTCTTC.

The chain links TRBV7-9 to TRBJ2-2; no definite D call. V dropped 5 bases and J dropped 0 bases, with 10 bases sitting between them. The germline CDR1 and CDR2 sequences are SEHNR and FQNEAQ (reference sequence). CDR3 length equals 15 residues. The CDR3 nucleotides are TGTGCCAGCAGCCCCAGGCTCGCGAACACCGGGGAGCTGTTTTTT. As protein: CASSPRLANTGELFF.

The chain has TRBV9 and TRBJ1-4; no clear D. Germline CDR1 SGDLS, CDR2 YYNGEE. This CDR3 contains 14 residues. Trimming took off 0 bases at V and 4 bases at J, with 7 bases between the two ends. CDR3 amino acids: CASSVGWLNEKLFF. CDR3 DNA sequence: TGTGCCAGCAGCGTAGGGTGGCTTAATGAAAAACTGTTTTTT.

This clone was seen more than once but under ten times. The rearrangement joins TRBV10-3 to TRBJ1-3, with unresolved D. V shed 3 bases and J shed 0 bases, with 9 bases lying between them. The CDR3 extends over 15 amino acids. The germline V gene has CDR1 ENHRY and CDR2 SYGVKD. As DNA, the CDR3 is TGTGCCATCAGTGATTCCCAGGCCTCTGGAAACACCATATATTTT. Its translation: CAISDSQASGNTIYF.

The chain joins TRBV4-1 to TRBJ2-5; 11 bases are a match to TRBD2. This CDR3 is built from 19 residues. CDR1 is MGHRA, CDR2 YSYEKL, per germline. Unmatched junction bases numbered 19, after V lost 5 bases and J lost 5 bases. The CDR3 loop reads CASSSRGSGGAKIKETQYF. The CDR3 nucleotides are TGCGCCAGCAGCTCCCGCGGTAGCGGGGGGGCCAAGATTAAGGAGACCCAGTACTTC.